Included here is one TCR beta chain sequence, with context. The source of the sample is a study of radiation and T cells in renal cell carcinoma. Only in-frame clones appear in the TCRdb table, and some are missing; sequencing was by immunoSEQ multiplex PCR. The repertoire consists of around 180,000 clones, with about nine tenths occurring once and the leading ten covering 10% to 12%. Time point given: blood 4 weeks post-SBRT, at nephrectomy. Treatment meaning: 15 Gy SBRT to primary tumor, nephrectomy 4 weeks later. Nephrectomy followed 15 Gy stereotactic body radiation by 4 weeks. Blood was sampled at baseline, 2 weeks and 4 weeks after SBRT. This CDR3 spans 19 amino acids. Germline V lookup: CDR1 SEHNR, CDR2 FQNEAQ (reference sequence). Trimming cost V 2 bases and J 7 bases, with 27 bases left between them.

The rearrangement uses TRBV7-9 and TRBJ2-1, with D maybe TRBD1 (5 bases). This receptor was obtained from a woman between 45 and 60 years old with renal cell carcinoma. Sequencing was performed on blood, taken from a patient whose treatment included radiotherapy and nephrectomy. The CDR3 nucleotides read TGTGCCAGCAGCTTACCCCCAGGGCACAGACAAAACCCCAGGAATGAGCAGTTCTTC. It specifies CASSLPPGHRQNPRNEQFF.